This TCR beta chain was captured in a study of blood T cell repertoires in COVID-19. Sequencing was performed with immunoSEQ multiplex PCR; in TCRdb, only in-frame clones are kept and a portion is missing. The sample lists approximately 210,000 clones; around 80% were seen once. Material for sequencing was peripheral blood. The TCR was taken from a human donor in a cohort sampled during active COVID-19.

In DNA form, the CDR3 reads TGTGCCAGCGAGGCCCACTCCTACAATGAGCAGTTCTTC. Its protein product is CASEAHSYNEQFF. V usage is TRBV11-1 and J usage is TRBJ2-1, with D unclear. This CDR3 is 13 amino acids long. V dropped 8 bases and J dropped 0 bases, with 8 bases sitting between them. Germline V gene sequence: CDR1 SGHAT, CDR2 FQDESV (reference sequence).